This T cell receptor (beta chain) derives from a study of OX40 agonist ivuxolimab in advanced cancers. For context, the study as a whole: Ivuxolimab, which targeted the costimulatory receptor OX40 (CD134), was an agonistic, fully human IgG2 monoclonal antibody. Intravenous ivuxolimab was administered to patients every 2 weeks at six dose levels: 0.01, 0.1, 0.3, 1.5, 3 and 10 mg/kg. Of the roughly 50 dose-escalation patients, hepatocellular carcinoma was present in around 20, melanoma in approximately 15, renal cell carcinoma in 9 and head and neck cancer in 9. A male proportion of under 85% and a mean age of about 60 years, ranging from roughly 23 to 85, were recorded for the dose-escalation cohort. Patients were allowed to have had prior anti-PD-1, anti-PD-L1 or anti-CTLA-4 therapy, and less than 45% of the dose-escalation patients had previously received checkpoint inhibitors. Partial responses were achieved by three dose-escalation patients, of whom one had hepatocellular carcinoma and two had cutaneous melanoma. The purpose of peripheral TCRbeta sequencing was to test whether ivuxolimab changed TCR sequence diversity and led to clonal T-cell expansion. The monotherapy dose-escalation portion (N of about 57 patients) of the phase I ivuxolimab trial is reported in the paper.

To sequence the TCRbeta CDR3 region, genomic DNA was isolated from the sorted cells. The immunoSEQ Assay was used to sequence the TCRbeta CDR3 regions. Imported from immuneACCESS, the table was reduced by TCRdb to in-frame sequences with V and J called. These copies leave out some clones; in studies compared against another copy, an unresolved V gene accounts for under half, and the cause of the remainder is not known. Here the sample has 71,000 or so clones; roughly nine tenths occur a single time. Approximately 2.2% of the sample belongs to the ten largest clones. The paper as a whole reports these results and caveats: Low levels of normalized T-cell clonal expansion were also seen in some patients who did not respond. The antigen specificity of the clonally expanded peripheral T cells was not determined. On average, CD8+ T cells showed more expanded clones than CD4+ T cells after ivuxolimab. In the 0.1-3.0 mg/kg groups, partial responders were among the patients with the lowest normalized peripheral clonal expansion, particularly in CD8+ T cells. At doses of 0.1 to 3.0 mg/kg, clonal expansion of both CD4+ and CD8+ blood T cells was observed from baseline to week 6.

Details on this clone: What antigen it recognizes has not been identified. The sample holds no much larger clone one base away, and base qualities are not on file.

Patients with a history of autoimmune disease or receiving systemic immunosuppression were excluded from the trial. In every dose cohort, peripheral blood was drawn for TCR sequencing at baseline, cycle 4 day 1, and cycle 7 day 1. The samples were drawn from a first-in-human, open-label, multicenter phase I dose-escalation trial of ivuxolimab. Adults with locally advanced or metastatic melanoma, renal cell carcinoma, hepatocellular carcinoma or head and neck squamous cell carcinoma were enrolled in the trial. Before TCR sequencing, CD4+ T cells and CD8+ T cells were sorted from peripheral blood as separate populations. The V and J ends are trimmed by 0 bases and 1 base, leaving 9 bases between them. CDR1 SGHDT and CDR2 YYEEEE were looked up in the germline V gene. The CDR3 measures 15 amino acids from cysteine to phenylalanine. Only the CDR3 DNA is retained, 45 bases long and in frame from the first base.

This TCR was sampled from an adult with an advanced solid tumor such as melanoma, head and neck, liver or kidney cancer. The sample consisted of CD4+ or CD8+ T cells sorted from blood, taken in a trial of the OX40 agonist ivuxolimab. This chain is built from TRBV5-6 and TRBJ2-3, and TRBD2 may be the D gene, going by 5 matching bases. The nucleotide sequence reads as follows: TGTGCCAGCAGCTTGGTGGCGGGTGGCACAGATACGCAGTATTTT. This gives the protein CASSLVAGGTDTQYF.